This entry features one T cell receptor (beta chain) sequence. The sample originates from a study of blood T cell repertoires in COVID-19. Study-level information: The cDNA or gDNA used as material had been derived from T cells, B-cell-depleted T cells, or PBMCs.

In germline, CDR1 is LNHDA, CDR2 SQIVND (reference sequence). The ends lost 4 bases at V and 2 bases at J; junction bases unmatched: 8. The length of the CDR3 is 16 residues. In the original processing: Nucleated cell counts were estimated from reference gene primer amplification. Profiled with immunoSEQ multiplex PCR; TCRdb holds only in-frame clones, not every one. V and J calls and clone size are copied from that table; D and trimming were computed from the DNA. The table has some 200,000 clones, 65% to 85% seen once. Resolution of symptoms, clearance, or two negative PCRs was present in recovered Cohort 3 donors.

The chain employs TRBV19 and TRBJ1-3, with 7 bases that match TRBD1. The source material was PBMCs or T cells enriched from blood (not recorded which). The TCR comes from a man in his forties who had recovered from COVID-19. CDR3 sequence (DNA): TGTGCCAGTAGTAGGGGGCCGACAGGGACTGGAAACACCATATATTTT. It translates to CASSRGPTGTGNTIYF.